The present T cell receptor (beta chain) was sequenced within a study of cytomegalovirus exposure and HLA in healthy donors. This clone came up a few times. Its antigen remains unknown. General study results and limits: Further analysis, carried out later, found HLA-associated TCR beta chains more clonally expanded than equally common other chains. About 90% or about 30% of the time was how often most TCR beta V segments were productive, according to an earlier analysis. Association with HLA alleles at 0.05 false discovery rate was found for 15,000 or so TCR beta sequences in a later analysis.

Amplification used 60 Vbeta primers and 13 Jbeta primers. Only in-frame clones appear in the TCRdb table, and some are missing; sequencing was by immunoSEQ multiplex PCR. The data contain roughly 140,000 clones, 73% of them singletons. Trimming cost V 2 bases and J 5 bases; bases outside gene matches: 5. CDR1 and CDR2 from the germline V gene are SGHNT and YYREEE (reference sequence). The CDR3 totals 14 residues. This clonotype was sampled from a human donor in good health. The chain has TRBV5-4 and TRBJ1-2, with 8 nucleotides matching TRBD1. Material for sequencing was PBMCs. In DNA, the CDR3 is TGTGCCAGCAGCTTAACGGACAGGGCGTATGGCTACACCTTC. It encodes CASSLTDRAYGYTF. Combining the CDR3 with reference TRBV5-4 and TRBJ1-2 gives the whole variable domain ETGVTQSPTHLIKTRGQQVTLRCSSQSGHNTVSWYQQALGQGPQFIFQYYREEENGRGNFPPRFSGLQFPNYSSELNVNALELDDSALYLCASSLTDRAYGYTFGSGTRLTVV.